A single sample gave rise to the 27 T cell receptor beta chains below, sequenced in a study of blood T cell repertoires in COVID-19. Profiled with immunoSEQ multiplex PCR; TCRdb holds only in-frame clones, not every one. This repertoire shows 120,000 to 150,000 clones, 88% found once; its top ten account for 10%. Sequenced sample: peripheral blood. The receptors come from a man aged 45-60 years with active or convalescent COVID-19.

This clone was observed a single time. This sequence joins TRBV19 and TRBJ1-4, with D possibly matching TRBD1 (6 bases). The CDR3 spans 15 residues. Trimming shortened V by 5 bases and J by 2 bases, and 12 bases separated the two germline ends. Looked up from germline, CDR1 is LNHDA and CDR2 is SQIVND (reference sequence). The CDR3 sequence: CASSSQGRTNEKLFF. CDR3 nucleotide sequence: TGTGCCAGTAGTTCACAGGGAAGGACTAATGAAAAACTGTTTTTT. The full variable domain, with the rest looked up from reference TRBV19 and TRBJ1-4, is DGGITQSPKYLFRKEGQNVTLSCEQNLNHDAMYWYRQDPGQGLRLIYYSQIVNDFQKGDIAEGYSVSREKKESFPLTVTSAQKNPTAFYLCASSSQGRTNEKLFFGSGTQLSVL.

The rearrangement joins TRBV2 to TRBJ2-6; D is unresolved. The germline V and J ends were trimmed by 6 bases and 4 bases, with 16 bases remaining between them. The CDR3 extends over 16 amino acids. Germline loops: CDR1 SNHLY, CDR2 FYNNEI. CDR3 loop: CASSARRIRGANVLTF. Written as DNA, the CDR3 is TGTGCCAGCAGCGCGAGACGGATCAGGGGGGCCAACGTCCTGACTTTC.

The CDR3 DNA reads as TGTGCCAGCAGACTTGGACAGGGGCACGCACCCCTCCACTTT. This translates into CASRLGQGHAPLHF. The gene calls are TRBV28 and TRBJ1-6, with 9 bases matching TRBD1. V lost 6 bases and J lost 11; bases outside the gene matches: 8. Germline CDR1 is MDHEN and CDR2 is SYDVKM. This CDR3 is built from 14 residues. Full variable domain (outside the CDR3, taken from reference TRBV28 and TRBJ1-6): DVKVTQSSRYLVKRTGEKVFLECVQDMDHENMFWYRQDPGLGLRLIYFSYDVKMKEKGDIPEGYSVSREKKERFSLILESASTNQTSMYLCASRLGQGHAPLHFGNGTRLTVT.

The chain uses TRBV27 and TRBJ1-4; tentative D call: TRBD1 (6 bases). There are 15 residues in the CDR3. Germline lookup yields CDR1 MNHEY and CDR2 SMNVEV (reference sequence). V lost 2 bases to trimming and J lost 8 bases, with 15 bases between them. The CDR3 region has the DNA TGTGCCAGCAGTTTAAGGGGGGGAAGGGGGGAAAAACTGTTTTTT. Residues: CASSLRGGRGEKLFF. Drawing the rest from reference TRBV27 and TRBJ1-4, the complete variable domain is EAQVTQNPRYLITVTGKKLTVTCSQNMNHEYMSWYRQDPGLGLRQIYYSMNVEVTDKGDVPEGYKVSRKEKRNFPLILESPSPNQTSLYFCASSLRGGRGEKLFFGSGTQLSVL.

The rearrangement joins TRBV15 to TRBJ1-1; TRBD1 agrees at 7 bases. The CDR3 length is 15 residues. V shed 5 bases, J shed 5 bases, and the junction held 11 bases outside the gene matches. Germline V gene data show CDR1 as LNHNV and CDR2 as YYDKDF (reference sequence). In nucleotides, the CDR3 is TGTGCCACCAGCGGACGACAGGGAAGGGGTACTGAAGCTTTCTTT. Translated, it gives CATSGRQGRGTEAFF.

V usage is TRBV4-2 and J usage is TRBJ1-5; no clear D. CDR3 size: 16 residues. V gave up 0 bases and J gave up 2 bases, with 11 bases separating them. Germline loops: CDR1 LGHNA, CDR2 YNFKEQ. The CDR3: CASSQDGMAGNQPQHF. CDR3 nucleotide sequence: TGTGCCAGCAGCCAAGATGGTATGGCAGGCAATCAGCCCCAGCATTTT.

The chain recombines TRBV19 with TRBJ2-7, with 9 bases that match TRBD1. With 9 bases clipped from V and 3 bases from J, the junction kept 6 bases outside the gene matches. Germline CDR1 reads LNHDA; CDR2 reads SQIVND (reference sequence). The CDR3 runs 13 residues. CDR3 sequence: CASSVDRGYEQYF. CDR3 coding DNA: TGTGCCAGCAGCGTGGACAGGGGCTACGAGCAGTACTTC.

This sequence joins TRBV5-1 and TRBJ2-3; D is unclear. V gave up 0 bases and J gave up 1 base, with 3 bases separating them. This CDR3 comprises 13 residues. From germline, CDR1 is SGHRS and CDR2 YFSETQ. The CDR3 reads CASSLAGTDTQYF. As DNA, the CDR3 is TGCGCCAGCAGCTTGGCCGGCACAGATACGCAGTATTTT.

The rearrangement uses TRBV5-3 and TRBJ2-2, with D perhaps TRBD1 (7 bases). TRBV5-3 is identified as an open reading frame with a role that is uncertain. This CDR3 region has 15 residues. With 4 bases removed from V and 3 bases from J, the gap between germline ends came to 13 bases. CDR3 region: CARSAGGPDTGELFF. The CDR3 DNA follows: TGTGCCAGAAGCGCAGGGGGGCCCGACACCGGGGAGCTGTTTTTT.

This rearrangement joins TRBV25-1 to TRBJ1-3, with D possibly TRBD1 on 6 matching bases. Germline CDR1 and CDR2: MGHDK and SYGVNS. The CDR3 is 16 residues long. Trimming shortened V by 4 bases and J by 0 bases, and 13 bases separated the two germline ends. The CDR3 nucleotides are TGTGCCAGCAGTGTCCAGGGGTCGATCTCTGGAAACACCATATATTTT. This gives the protein CASSVQGSISGNTIYF.

The chain links TRBV3-1 (or the pseudogene TRBV3-2) to TRBJ2-2; a weak D match, TRBD1 (6 bases). V was trimmed by 1 base and J by 8 bases, leaving 11 bases between them. Germline V CDR1 and CDR2: LGHDT, YNNKEL (reference sequence). This CDR3 has 14 amino acids. The CDR3 is CASSQGPGVGELFF. CDR3 nucleotide sequence: TGTGCCAGCAGCCAAGGCCCAGGGGTAGGGGAGCTGTTTTTT.

V is TRBV7-6 and J is TRBJ1-6, with TRBD1 matching over 7 bases. After removal of 5 bases from V and 7 bases from J, the junction contained 11 bases not matched to a gene. The CDR3 runs to 16 residues. CDR1 SGHVS and CDR2 FNYEAQ come from the germline V gene. The CDR3 here is CASSKYTTGVNSPLHF. DNA for the CDR3: TGTGCCAGCAGCAAATACACTACAGGGGTGAATTCACCCCTCCACTTT. Using reference TRBV7-6 and TRBJ1-6 for the parts outside the CDR3, the full variable domain is GAGVSQSPRYKVTKRGQDVALRCDPISGHVSLYWYRQALGQGPEFLTYFNYEAQQDKSGLPNDRFSAERPEGSISTLTIQRTEQRDSAMYRCASSKYTTGVNSPLHFGNGTRLTVT.

CDR3 bases: TGTGCCAGCAGCTCTACCGGGACTAGCGGGAGGACGAAGCAGTTCTTC. It encodes CASSSTGTSGRTKQFF. This chain joins TRBV28 and TRBJ2-1; TRBD2 agrees at 15 bases. The CDR3 loop spans 16 amino acids. V trimming: 6 bases; J trimming: 11 bases; junction bases outside the gene matches: 11. The germline CDR1 and CDR2 sequences are MDHEN and SYDVKM.

This chain connects TRBV15 to TRBJ1-1, with 8 positions matching TRBD1. Germline V gives CDR1 LNHNV, CDR2 YYDKDF (reference sequence). Trimming removed 1 base from V and 4 bases from J; junction bases left unmatched: 8. The CDR3 sequence is 16 residues long. CDR3 loop: CATSRGGNRGSTEAFF. CDR3 DNA: TGTGCCACCAGCAGAGGGGGGAACAGGGGGAGCACTGAAGCTTTCTTT.

The chain has TRBV10-3 and TRBJ1-2; D is unresolved. The CDR3 has 13 amino acids. Germline V gives CDR1 ENHRY, CDR2 SYGVKD. V shed 0 bases and J shed 8 bases, with 10 bases lying between them. In DNA, the CDR3 is TGTGCCATCAGTGAGTCAGCTCCGGGGGGCTACACCTTC. Amino acid sequence: CAISESAPGGYTF.

The chain employs TRBV4-3 and TRBJ2-3; unclear D gene. Deletions cut 0 bases from V and 1 base from J, with 5 bases between. This CDR3 is built from 14 residues. Germline values: CDR1 LGHNA, CDR2 YSLEER. The CDR3 reads CASSQERRTDTQYF. The CDR3 DNA follows: TGCGCCAGCAGCCAAGAGCGGCGCACAGATACGCAGTATTTT.

This chain links TRBV14 with TRBJ1-2; maybe TRBD1 (5 bases). CDR3 length: 14 amino acids. The V end lost 1 base, the J end lost 5 bases, and 11 bases lay between the germline ends. Germline CDR1 reads SGHDN; CDR2 reads FVKESK. The CDR3 sequence: CASSQGQGWYGYTF. The DNA for the CDR3 is TGTGCCAGCAGCCAAGGGCAGGGCTGGTATGGCTACACCTTC.

The chain couples TRBV29-1 to TRBJ2-3; TRBD1 is a possible D gene (6 bases). This CDR3 contains 12 residues. Germline-derived CDR1 and CDR2 are SQVTM and ANQGSEA. Between the trimmed V and J ends, which lost 8 bases and 8 bases, there was a span of 17 bases. The CDR3 DNA is TGCAGCACGGGGCAGGGGTCGGGTACGCAGTATTTT. Protein product: CSTGQGSGTQYF.

As DNA, the CDR3 is TGTGCCAGCAGTACGACAGGGACCTACGAGCAGTACTTC. Its translation: CASSTTGTYEQYF. The gene calls are TRBV12-3 or TRBV12-4 and TRBJ2-7; 7 nucleotides line up with TRBD1. This CDR3 contains 13 residues. The V segment lost 5 bases and the J segment 2 bases; nucleotides outside the gene matches: 3.

The chain joins TRBV28 to TRBJ2-5, with 11 nucleotides matching TRBD1. The CDR3 is 13 amino acids. V was clipped by 11 bases and J by 7 bases; unmatched bases: 9. The germline CDR1 and CDR2 sequences are MDHEN and SYDVKM. The CDR3 loop is CAGGTGGKATQYF. CDR3 DNA: TGTGCCGGGGGGACAGGGGGAAAGGCGACCCAGTACTTC.

The V gene is TRBV6-5, the J gene TRBJ2-1; D is unresolved. The germline V gene encodes CDR1 MNHEY and CDR2 SVGAGI. The ends were cut back, 1 base at V and 0 bases at J, with 10 bases in the middle. CDR3 length: 16 amino acids. The CDR3 DNA reads TGTGCCAGCAGTTACTTACTTCCGAGCTCCTACAATGAGCAGTTCTTC. Protein sequence: CASSYLLPSSYNEQFF.

The CDR3 region has the DNA TGCAGCGTCCAAGGCGGGAGAGGCGGCTACACCTTC. Translated: CSVQGGRGGYTF. This rearrangement joins TRBV29-1 to TRBJ1-2; D not certain. Trimming took off 6 bases at V and 8 bases at J, with 16 bases between the two ends. Germline V CDR1 and CDR2: SQVTM, ANQGSEA. The CDR3 loop spans 12 amino acids.

This clone was observed a few times. J is TRBJ2-1 and V is TRBV28; D perhaps matches TRBD1 (6 bases). V gave up 6 bases and J gave up 6 bases, with 15 bases separating them. This CDR3 region has 14 residues. Germline V CDR1 and CDR2: MDHEN, SYDVKM. The CDR3 nucleotides read TGTGCCAGCAGGGAAACCAGGGGACGCAATGAGCAGTTCTTC. Protein: CASRETRGRNEQFF.

The CDR3 coding sequence is TGTGCCAGCAGCCATCCAACGGGGTCTGGCTACACCTTC. Residues: CASSHPTGSGYTF. This chain joins TRBV12-3 or TRBV12-4 and TRBJ1-2, with D hard to call. V lost 6 bases, J lost 7 bases, and 15 bases lay in between. This CDR3 spans 13 amino acids.

This clone was detected once. The V gene is TRBV4-1, the J gene TRBJ2-2, with 9 bases fitting TRBD1. Germline V gene data show CDR1 as MGHRA and CDR2 as YSYEKL. The CDR3 has 16 amino acids. J lost 4 bases, V lost 3 bases, and 6 bases had no gene match. CDR3 in DNA: TGCGCCAGCAGCCAGGGACAGGGCGGTGGCACCGGGGAGCTGTTTTTT. Protein sequence: CASSQGQGGGTGELFF.

V and J are TRBV28 and TRBJ2-2, with no clear D. Deletions cut 2 bases from V and 5 bases from J, with 6 bases between. Germline V gives CDR1 MDHEN, CDR2 SYDVKM. The CDR3 is made up of 13 amino acids. The CDR3 loop reads CASSLVTTGELFF. As DNA, the CDR3 is TGTGCCAGCAGTTTAGTGACAACCGGGGAGCTGTTTTTT.

The CDR3 sequence: CASSAASGSRDEQFF. The DNA for the CDR3 is TGTGCCAGCAGTGCGGCTAGCGGGAGTCGGGATGAGCAGTTCTTC. The J gene is TRBJ2-1, the V gene TRBV5-4, with 10 bases lining up with TRBD2. CDR1 is SGHNT, CDR2 YYREEE, per germline (reference sequence). This CDR3 has 15 amino acids. V shed 5 bases, J shed 8 bases, and the junction held 10 bases outside the gene matches.